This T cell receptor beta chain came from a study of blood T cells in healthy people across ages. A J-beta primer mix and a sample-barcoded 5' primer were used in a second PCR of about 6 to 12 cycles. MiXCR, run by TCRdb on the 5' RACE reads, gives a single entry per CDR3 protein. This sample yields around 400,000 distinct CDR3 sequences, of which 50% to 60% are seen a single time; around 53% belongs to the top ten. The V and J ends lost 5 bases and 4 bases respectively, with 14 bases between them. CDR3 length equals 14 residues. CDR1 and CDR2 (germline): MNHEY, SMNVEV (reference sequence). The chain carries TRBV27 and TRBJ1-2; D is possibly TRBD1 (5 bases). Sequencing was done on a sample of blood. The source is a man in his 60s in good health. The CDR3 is CASSPRDAVYGYTF. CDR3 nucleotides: TGTGCCAGCAGTCCCCGGGACGCGGTCTATGGCTACACCTTC.